These 5 T cell receptor beta chains came from one sample sequenced in a study of shared clonotypes between healthy human individuals. Clones were read by immunoSEQ multiplex PCR, and TCRdb kept only the in-frame ones, dropping some. This table holds 490,000 or so clones, 70% to 85% found once. Input material: PBMCs. All receptors derive from a woman between 40 and 50 years old in good health. Some clones in this sample may be carry-over from other donors' samples.

A note on this clone: The sample carries other DNA sequences with the same CDR3. The chain combines TRBV7-8 with TRBJ1-1; D remains unclear. The CDR3 covers 13 residues. Trimming stripped 0 bases from V and 2 bases from J, with 4 bases between. From germline, CDR1 is SGHVS and CDR2 FQNEAQ. CDR3 in amino acids: CASSLAANTEAFF. The CDR3 DNA reads as TGTGCCAGCAGCTTAGCCGCAAACACTGAAGCTTTCTTT.

On this clone itself: In the same sample, other DNA sequences code for this CDR3. The chain has TRBV6-5 and TRBJ2-2; no clear D gene. Germline V gene sequence: CDR1 MNHEY, CDR2 SVGAGI. Trimming stripped 0 bases from V and 5 bases from J, with 7 bases between. The CDR3 contains 14 residues. The CDR3 here is CASSYSEGTGELFF. The CDR3 nucleotides are TGTGCCAGCAGTTACTCGGAAGGGACCGGGGAGCTGTTTTTT.

This clone was observed once. The genes are TRBV27 and TRBJ2-1, with 12 bases that match TRBD2. The J segment lost 5 bases and the V segment lost 5 bases, leaving 16 bases of the junction unmatched. Germline CDR1 is MNHEY and CDR2 is SMNVEV (reference sequence). The CDR3 is made up of 19 amino acids. In nucleotides, the CDR3 is TGTGCCAGCAGTCTACCGGGACAGGGAACTAGCGGGAGGAACAATGAGCAGTTCTTC. This gives the protein CASSLPGQGTSGRNNEQFF.

J is TRBJ2-5 and V is TRBV28; perhaps D is TRBD1 or TRBD2 (5 bases each). Germline V gives CDR1 MDHEN, CDR2 SYDVKM. The CDR3 length is 15 residues. Trimming stripped 2 bases from V and 5 bases from J, with 15 bases between. CDR3 protein: CASSLGGGRAETQYF. The CDR3 DNA reads TGTGCCAGCAGTTTAGGGGGTGGCAGGGCTGAGACCCAGTACTTC.

J is TRBJ1-1 and V is TRBV18; 9 nucleotides line up with TRBD1. In germline, CDR1 is KGHSH, CDR2 LQKENI. The ends lost 6 bases at V and 3 bases at J; junction bases unmatched: 14. The CDR3 has 17 residues. This chain's CDR3 is CASSNTIVDRGDTEAFF. The DNA of the CDR3 is TGTGCCAGCTCGAACACCATAGTGGACAGGGGAGACACTGAAGCTTTCTTT.